The 17 T cell receptor beta chains given below trace back to one sample, sequenced in a study of chemoradiotherapy in HPV16-positive cancers. Profiling relied on immunoSEQ multiplex PCR, and the TCRdb table lists in-frame clones only, not all of them. The profile covers about 68,000 clones, with roughly 90% appearing a single time and more than 3.5% taken by the ten largest. Sequenced material: blood, taken from a patient who underwent chemoradiotherapy. Receptors originate from a human donor with HPV-associated anogenital cancer.

In its sample, this clone was seen a few times. The gene calls are TRBV27 and TRBJ2-5; TRBD2 agrees at 7 bases. Germline-derived CDR1 and CDR2 are MNHEY and SMNVEV (reference sequence). The CDR3 length is 15 residues. After removal of 6 bases from V and 4 bases from J, the junction contained 11 bases not matched to a gene. CDR3 amino acids: CASSSPQGGGETQYF. The CDR3, as DNA: TGTGCCAGCAGCTCGCCTCAGGGCGGGGGAGAGACCCAGTACTTC.

CDR3 sequence: CASNPDGGMNTEAFF. The CDR3 DNA follows: TGTGCCAGCAACCCAGACGGGGGGATGAACACTGAAGCTTTCTTT. V gene TRBV27 combines with J gene TRBJ1-1; D is possibly TRBD1 (5 bases). CDR3 length equals 15 residues. Germline V CDR1 and CDR2: MNHEY, SMNVEV (reference sequence). V gave up 7 bases and J gave up 0 bases, with 15 bases separating them.

J is TRBJ1-4 and V is TRBV29-1, with D tentatively TRBD1 (5 bases). V lost 7 bases, J lost 8 bases, and 11 bases lay in between. CDR1 SQVTM and CDR2 ANQGSEA come from the germline V gene. This CDR3 is 11 amino acids long. The CDR3, as DNA: TGCAGCGGTAGGGAGGGGGAAAAACTGTTTTTT. Translating gives CSGREGEKLFF.

The rearrangement links TRBV9 to TRBJ1-1; D possibly corresponds to TRBD1 (6 bases). CDR3 length equals 15 residues. V was pared by 0 bases and J by 3 bases, with 12 bases between. Germline values: CDR1 SGDLS, CDR2 YYNGEE. The CDR3 DNA reads TGTGCCAGCAGCGTAGAGTACAGGGCGGACACTGAAGCTTTCTTT. It is translated as CASSVEYRADTEAFF.

This chain uses TRBV6-1 with TRBJ1-5; D may be TRBD1 (5 bases). Trimming removed 7 bases from V and 1 base from J, with 14 bases in between. The germline CDR1 and CDR2 sequences are MNHNS and SASEGT. CDR3 length equals 15 residues. The CDR3 DNA follows: TGTGCCAGCACCGCAATGGGGGTGAGCAATCAGCCCCAGCATTTT. It is translated as CASTAMGVSNQPQHF.

The CDR3: CASSITSGVDTQYF. The CDR3 nucleotides read TGTGCCAGTAGTATCACATCGGGGGTGGATACGCAGTATTTT. This chain connects TRBV19 to TRBJ2-3, with a weak D call TRBD2 (6 bases). V gave up 3 bases and J gave up 6 bases, with 13 bases separating them. From germline, CDR1 is LNHDA and CDR2 SQIVND (reference sequence). CDR3 length: 14 residues.

The gene calls are TRBV27 and TRBJ2-3, with 7 nucleotides matching TRBD2. This CDR3 is 14 amino acids long. The germline V gene encodes CDR1 MNHEY and CDR2 SMNVEV (reference sequence). Trimming at V came to 11 bases and at J to 0 bases, leaving 8 bases not matched to a gene. DNA for the CDR3: TGTGCCCCCCCCCGGGGGGATAGCACAGATACGCAGTATTTT. Translation gives CAPPRGDSTDTQYF.

The chain carries TRBV6-5 and TRBJ1-1, with D perhaps matching TRBD1 (5 bases). The CDR3 sequence is 14 residues long. The germline V gene encodes CDR1 MNHEY and CDR2 SVGAGI. Trimming left V 6 bases short and J 6 bases short, with 17 bases between. The CDR3 spells CASSSTGLDAEAFF. The CDR3 DNA reads as TGTGCCAGCAGCTCAACAGGTCTGGACGCTGAAGCTTTCTTT.

This rearrangement joins TRBV6-5 to TRBJ1-2; TRBD1 matches at 8 bases. J was trimmed by 6 bases and V by 6 bases; bases with no gene match: 6. Germline-derived CDR1 and CDR2 are MNHEY and SVGAGI. The CDR3 is made up of 13 amino acids. This CDR3 is CASRPGGIDGYTF. CDR3 DNA sequence: TGTGCCAGCAGGCCAGGGGGCATCGATGGCTACACCTTC.

V and J are TRBV14 and TRBJ1-2; D is uncertain. V gave up 0 bases and J gave up 7 bases, with 9 bases separating them. Germline V gene lookup returns CDR1 SGHDN and CDR2 FVKESK. The CDR3 has 13 amino acids. The CDR3 sequence is CASSQDYARGYTF. The CDR3 DNA sequence: TGTGCCAGCAGCCAAGATTATGCCCGTGGCTACACCTTC.

The count of this clone is one. V gene TRBV5-6 combines with J gene TRBJ1-2, with no clear D. V lost 1 base and J lost 0, with 7 bases in between. Germline V gene data show CDR1 as SGHDT and CDR2 as YYEEEE. The CDR3 runs to 14 residues. The CDR3 protein is CASSLSAANYGYTF. As DNA, the CDR3 is TGTGCCAGCAGCTTGTCGGCAGCTAACTATGGCTACACCTTC.

The rearrangement links TRBV5-6 to TRBJ2-3; D remains ambiguous. Looked up from germline, CDR1 is SGHDT and CDR2 is YYEEEE. Trimming took off 0 bases at V and 1 base at J, with 3 bases between the two ends. The CDR3 length is 13 residues. CDR3 residues: CASSLAGTDTQYF. In DNA, the CDR3 is TGTGCCAGCAGCTTGGCCGGCACAGATACGCAGTATTTT. Supplemented by reference TRBV5-6 and TRBJ2-3, the full variable domain reads DAGVTQSPTHLIKTRGQQVTLRCSPKSGHDTVSWYQQALGQGPQFIFQYYEEEERQRGNFPDRFSGHQFPNYSSELNVNALLLGDSALYLCASSLAGTDTQYFGPGTRLTVL.

V is TRBV6-1 and J is TRBJ1-2, with 9 positions matching TRBD1. Germline CDR1 reads MNHNS; CDR2 reads SASEGT. CDR3 length equals 13 residues. The J segment lost 4 bases and the V segment lost 6 bases, leaving 3 bases of the junction unmatched. This chain's CDR3 is CASSPDRGYGYTF. CDR3 in DNA: TGTGCCAGCAGCCCGGACAGGGGCTATGGCTACACCTTC.

The chain is built from TRBV2 and TRBJ1-5, with 9 bases that match TRBD1. CDR3 length: 14 amino acids. Germline trimming cut 2 bases from V and 6 bases from J; bases unmatched to any gene: 2. Germline CDR1 SNHLY, CDR2 FYNNEI. CDR3 protein: CASSETGGLQPQHF. In DNA form, the CDR3 reads TGTGCCAGCAGTGAAACAGGGGGCCTTCAGCCCCAGCATTTT.

V is TRBV6-6 and J is TRBJ2-2, with D perhaps matching TRBD1 (5 bases). V lost 6 bases and J 1 base, leaving 9 bases between the germline ends. The CDR3 covers 14 residues. CDR1 and CDR2 (germline): MNHNY, SVGAGI (reference sequence). The CDR3 DNA follows: TGTGCCAGCAGCCCCGACAGGAACACCGGGGAGCTGTTTTTT. Protein: CASSPDRNTGELFF.

The table lists this clone with a count of one. V and J are TRBV29-1 and TRBJ1-3, with 8 nucleotides matching TRBD1. In germline, CDR1 is SQVTM, CDR2 ANQGSEA. V lost 7 bases, J lost 2 bases, and 7 bases stayed unmatched. This CDR3 has 14 amino acids. Here the CDR3 reads CSGSGGTAGNTIYF. The CDR3 bases are TGCAGCGGCTCAGGGGGCACGGCTGGAAACACCATATATTTT. Full variable domain (rest looked up from reference TRBV29-1 and TRBJ1-3): SAVISQKPSRDICQRGTSLTIQCQVDSQVTMMFWYRQQPGQSLTLIATANQGSEATYESGFVIDKFPISRPNLTFSTLTVSNMSPEDSSIYLCSGSGGTAGNTIYFGEGSWLTVV.

This clone was picked up one time. The chain joins TRBV4-1 to TRBJ1-1; 8 positions match TRBD1. J gave up 3 bases and V 4 bases, and 1 base lay outside the gene matches. The CDR3 has 13 amino acids. The germline V gene has CDR1 MGHRA and CDR2 YSYEKL. CDR3: CASSLDRDTEAFF. The CDR3 DNA follows: TGCGCCAGCAGCCTGGACAGGGACACTGAAGCTTTCTTT.